Presented here are 25 T cell receptor beta chains from one specimen sequenced in a study of blood T cell repertoires in COVID-19. Profiling relied on immunoSEQ multiplex PCR, and the TCRdb table lists in-frame clones only, not all of them. Of 120,000 to 150,000 clones listed, approximately 89% are singletons. The specimen sequenced was peripheral blood. All receptors derive from a human donor in a cohort sampled during active COVID-19.

This clone was detected only a few times. This rearrangement joins TRBV2 to TRBJ1-6, with 7 nucleotides matching TRBD1. V lost 1 base to trimming and J lost 7 bases; unmatched junction nucleotides: 7. This CDR3 comprises 16 residues. In germline, CDR1 is SNHLY, CDR2 FYNNEI. CDR3: CASSEGGTVINSPLHF. The CDR3 DNA reads TGTGCCAGCAGTGAAGGAGGGACAGTCATAAATTCACCCCTCCACTTT.

This chain links TRBV24-1 with TRBJ2-5, with 11 bases identical to TRBD2. Germline V gene data show CDR1 as KGHDR and CDR2 as SFDVKD. The CDR3 runs to 15 residues. Unmatched junction bases numbered 4, after V lost 3 bases and J lost 5 bases. The CDR3 sequence: CATSDPRTSGETQYF. Written as DNA, the CDR3 is TGTGCCACCAGTGATCCCCGGACTAGCGGGGAGACCCAGTACTTC.

The rearrangement links TRBV5-1 to TRBJ1-2; 7 positions agree with TRBD1. Germline V lookup: CDR1 SGHRS, CDR2 YFSETQ. The CDR3 has 16 amino acids. V lost 5 bases and J lost 4; bases outside the gene matches: 14. The CDR3 coding sequence is TGCGCCAGCAGTCCTCCCTCGGGACAGACCACCTATGGCTACACCTTC. The encoded protein is CASSPPSGQTTYGYTF.

V gene TRBV4-1 combines with J gene TRBJ2-2, with D possibly being TRBD1 (5 bases). This CDR3 has 16 amino acids. Germline V lookup: CDR1 MGHRA, CDR2 YSYEKL. The ends were cut back, 0 bases at V and 3 bases at J, with 11 bases in the middle. In DNA form, the CDR3 reads TGCGCCAGCAGCCAAGATGGGGCAGAATACACCGGGGAGCTGTTTTTT. It yields the protein CASSQDGAEYTGELFF.

Note on this clone: Other DNA sequences in the same sample also yield this CDR3. The V and J genes are TRBV7-7 and TRBJ2-1, with TRBD2 identical over 9 bases. Germline trimming cut 1 base from V and 5 bases from J; bases unmatched to any gene: 3. CDR1 and CDR2 from the germline V gene are SSHAT and FNYEAQ (reference sequence). The length of the CDR3 is 15 residues. The CDR3 loop reads CASSLGLAGNNEQFF. The CDR3 DNA sequence: TGTGCCAGCAGCTTAGGGCTAGCGGGGAACAATGAGCAGTTCTTC. The variable domain in full, completed from reference TRBV7-7 and TRBJ2-1, reads GAGVSQSPRYKVTKRGQDVTLRCDPISSHATLYWYQQALGQGPEFLTYFNYEAQPDKSGLPSDRFSAERPEGSISTLTIQRTEQRDSAMYRCASSLGLAGNNEQFFGPGTRLTVL.

Note on this clone: Other DNA sequences in this sample translate to the same CDR3. The chain uses TRBV18 and TRBJ1-1; the D gene is possibly TRBD1 (5 bases). Germline lookup yields CDR1 KGHSH and CDR2 LQKENI. The CDR3 spans 14 residues. V shed 3 bases and J shed 0 bases, with 8 bases lying between them. CDR3 amino acids: CASSPTEMNTEAFF. As DNA, the CDR3 is TGTGCCAGCTCACCGACAGAGATGAACACTGAAGCTTTCTTT.

This sequence joins TRBV5-5 and TRBJ2-7, with D possibly TRBD2 on 6 matching bases. This CDR3 contains 14 residues. V dropped 0 bases and J dropped 1 base, with 8 bases sitting between them. The V gene's germline CDR1 is SGHKS and CDR2 YYEKEE (reference sequence). As DNA, the CDR3 is TGTGCCAGCAGCTTGGCGGGAGATTCCTACGAGCAGTACTTC. This codes for CASSLAGDSYEQYF.

The genes are TRBV6-2 or TRBV6-3 and TRBJ2-7, with unresolved D. Between the trimmed V and J ends, which lost 6 bases and 3 bases, there was a span of 9 bases. CDR3 length: 12 amino acids. Per germline, CDR1 MNHEY and CDR2 SVGEGT. CDR3 amino acids: CASSHTNYEQYF. As DNA, the CDR3 is TGTGCCAGCAGCCACACTAACTACGAGCAGTACTTC.

The gene calls are TRBV21-1 and TRBJ1-5; the DNA was not compared with TRBD1, the D call given in the table. TRBV21-1 corresponds to a pseudogene. The CDR3 covers 16 residues. In DNA, the CDR3 is TGTGCCAGCAGTCCCAAACCTTCAGGGGTGCGTCAGCCCCAGCATTTT. As protein: CASSPKPSGVRQPQHF.

Comment on this clone: Other DNA sequences within the sample encode an identical CDR3. The chain carries TRBV27 and TRBJ2-7, with TRBD1 matching over 10 bases. The V gene's germline CDR1 is MNHEY and CDR2 SMNVEV (reference sequence). The V gene end was trimmed by 2 bases and the J gene end by 2 bases; junction bases not matched to a gene: 0. The CDR3 sequence is 14 residues long. The CDR3 sequence is CASSLGQGAYEQYF. The DNA for the CDR3 is TGTGCCAGCAGTTTAGGACAGGGGGCCTACGAGCAGTACTTC.

The V gene is TRBV19, the J gene TRBJ1-5; D may be TRBD1 (6 bases). This CDR3 is 16 amino acids long. Between the trimmed V and J ends, which lost 7 bases and 0 bases, there was a span of 16 bases. Germline V gene data show CDR1 as LNHDA and CDR2 as SQIVND (reference sequence). Here the CDR3 reads CASNRGGGFSNQPQHF. The CDR3 region has the DNA TGTGCCAGTAACCGGGGAGGGGGTTTTAGCAATCAGCCCCAGCATTTT.

Comment on this clone: The sample contains more than one DNA sequence encoding this CDR3. This chain links TRBV5-1 with TRBJ1-3; D call uncertain. The V end lost 4 bases, the J end lost 0 bases, and 11 bases lay between the germline ends. Per the germline V gene, CDR1 is SGHRS and CDR2 is YFSETQ. This CDR3 region has 15 residues. DNA of the CDR3: TGCGCCAGCAGCCCTACGGGAGCCTCTGGAAACACCATATATTTT. It encodes CASSPTGASGNTIYF.

This clone has just one count. The CDR3 nucleotides read TGTGCCAGCAGCGTAGGAATTGGGACAGTGATCCATGGCTACACCTTC. Translation gives CASSVGIGTVIHGYTF. The chain has TRBV9 and TRBJ1-2, with 7 bases matching TRBD1. CDR1 is SGDLS, CDR2 YYNGEE, per germline. CDR3 length: 16 residues. Germline trimming cut 0 bases from V and 6 bases from J; bases unmatched to any gene: 11.

V gene TRBV4-2 combines with J gene TRBJ1-3, with 7 bases that match TRBD1. Germline V CDR1 and CDR2: LGHNA, YNFKEQ. The CDR3 is 15 amino acids. Trimming removed 5 bases from V and 1 base from J; junction bases left unmatched: 5. The CDR3 region is CASSWQGVSGNTIYF. The CDR3 nucleotides are TGTGCCAGCAGCTGGCAGGGGGTTTCTGGAAACACCATATATTTT.

This clone was counted a single time. The V and J genes are TRBV30 and TRBJ1-4; possibly TRBD1 for D (5 bases). Trimming cost V 3 bases and J 4 bases, with 12 bases left between them. The CDR3 has 14 residues. Germline CDR1 and CDR2: GTSNPN and SVGIG (reference sequence). The CDR3 region has the DNA TGTGCCTGGAGCAGGGCCCTCATTAATGAAAAACTGTTTTTT. Residues: CAWSRALINEKLFF.

The chain links TRBV7-3 to TRBJ2-3; 10 bases are shared with TRBD2. CDR3 size: 14 residues. The J segment lost 6 bases and the V segment lost 5 bases, leaving 5 bases of the junction unmatched. Germline V gene data show CDR1 as SGHTA and CDR2 as FQGTGA. Here the CDR3 reads CASSLLTSGDTQYF. The CDR3 nucleotides read TGTGCCAGCAGCCTGTTGACTAGCGGGGATACGCAGTATTTT.

The chain couples TRBV9 to TRBJ1-1; possibly TRBD1 for D (6 bases). V was cut by 0 bases and J by 5 bases, with 11 bases left in between. Per the germline V gene, CDR1 is SGDLS and CDR2 is YYNGEE. The CDR3 consists of 14 residues. The CDR3 sequence is CASSVAKGGTEAFF. DNA of the CDR3: TGTGCCAGCAGCGTAGCAAAGGGGGGGACTGAAGCTTTCTTT.

This clone has more than one count but fewer than ten. The chain is built from TRBV5-8 and TRBJ1-5, with D tentatively TRBD1 (6 bases). The germline V and J ends were trimmed by 0 bases and 6 bases, with 10 bases remaining between them. Germline CDR1 reads SGHTS; CDR2 reads YDEGEE. CDR3 size: 14 residues. CDR3 loop: CASSLAQGGQPQHF. The CDR3 DNA reads TGTGCCAGCAGCTTGGCACAGGGTGGTCAGCCCCAGCATTTT. Looking up the rest from reference TRBV5-8 and TRBJ1-5 gives the full variable domain: EAGVTQSPTHLIKTRGQQATLRCSPISGHTSVYWYQQALGLGLQFLLWYDEGEERNRGNFPPRFSGRQFPNYSSELNVNALELEDSALYLCASSLAQGGQPQHFGDGTRLSIL.

This clone was observed a single time. The chain recombines TRBV18 with TRBJ1-1; D is unclear. With 6 bases removed from V and 1 base from J, the gap between germline ends came to 3 bases. This CDR3 region has 11 residues. CDR1 and CDR2 (germline): KGHSH, LQKENI. CDR3 loop: CASSRNTEAFF. The CDR3 nucleotides are TGTGCCAGCTCGAGGAACACTGAAGCTTTCTTT.

This CDR3 reads CASSALAGAYNEQFF. The DNA for the CDR3 is TGTGCCAGCAGTGCGCTAGCGGGGGCGTACAATGAGCAGTTCTTC. The gene calls are TRBV2 and TRBJ2-1; 10 nucleotides match TRBD2. V was pared by 4 bases and J by 4 bases, with 4 bases of the junction left unmatched. The CDR3 totals 15 residues. From germline, CDR1 is SNHLY and CDR2 FYNNEI.

Only a few counts were recorded for this clone. This sequence joins TRBV4-2 and TRBJ2-2; D is undetermined. V was trimmed by 1 base and J by 0 bases, leaving 3 bases between them. Germline lookup yields CDR1 LGHNA and CDR2 YNFKEQ. The CDR3 sequence is 14 residues long. The CDR3 coding sequence is TGTGCCAGCAGCCAAGCCGCGAACACCGGGGAGCTGTTTTTT. The encoded protein is CASSQAANTGELFF.

V usage is TRBV27 and J usage is TRBJ2-3; 13 nucleotides match TRBD2. The germline V gene encodes CDR1 MNHEY and CDR2 SMNVEV (reference sequence). The V gene end was trimmed by 5 bases and the J gene end by 1 base; junction bases not matched to a gene: 9. The CDR3 has 18 residues. The CDR3 nucleotides are TGTGCCAGCAGTAATATCGGACTAGCGGGGGACCGCACAGATACGCAGTATTTT. Translating gives CASSNIGLAGDRTDTQYF.

CDR3 protein: CASSRRLAGTYLDEQYF. CDR3 in DNA: TGTGCCAGCAGTCGGCGACTAGCGGGGACATATCTCGACGAGCAGTACTTC. This chain uses TRBV27 with TRBJ2-7, with 11 bases lining up with TRBD2. Germline loops: CDR1 MNHEY, CDR2 SMNVEV (reference sequence). This CDR3 is built from 17 residues. The V gene end was trimmed by 5 bases and the J gene end by 5 bases; junction bases not matched to a gene: 14.

The chain is built from TRBV30 and TRBJ1-3, with a weak D call TRBD1 (5 bases). CDR3 length equals 17 residues. Between the trimmed V and J ends, which lost 0 bases and 0 bases, there was a span of 15 bases. Germline V lookup: CDR1 GTSNPN, CDR2 SVGIG (reference sequence). The chain's CDR3 is CAWSVPSGTLSGNTIYF. In DNA form, the CDR3 reads TGTGCCTGGAGTGTACCCTCCGGGACTCTCTCTGGAAACACCATATATTTT.

The chain uses TRBV7-9 and TRBJ2-5; tentative D call: TRBD2 (5 bases). CDR1 and CDR2 (germline): SEHNR, FQNEAQ (reference sequence). CDR3 size: 14 residues. V was trimmed by 3 bases and J by 2 bases, leaving 10 bases between them. The DNA for the CDR3 is TGTGCCAGCAGCTTGCTGGGCGGGCAAGAGACCCAGTACTTC. This codes for CASSLLGGQETQYF.